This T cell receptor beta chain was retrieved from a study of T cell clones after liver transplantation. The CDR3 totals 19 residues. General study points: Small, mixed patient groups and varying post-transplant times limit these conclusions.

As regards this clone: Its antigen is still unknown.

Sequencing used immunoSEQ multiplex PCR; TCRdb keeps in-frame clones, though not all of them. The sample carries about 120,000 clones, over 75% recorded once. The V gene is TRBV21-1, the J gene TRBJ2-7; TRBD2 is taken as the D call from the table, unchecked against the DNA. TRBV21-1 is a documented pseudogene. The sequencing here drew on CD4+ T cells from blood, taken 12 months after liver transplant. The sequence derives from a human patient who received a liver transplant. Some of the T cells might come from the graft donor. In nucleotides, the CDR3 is TGTGCCAGCAGCAAAAGGCCGGGACTAGCGCTCACCCGGTCCTACGAGCAGTACTTC. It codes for CASSKRPGLALTRSYEQYF.